This T cell receptor (beta chain) was identified during a study of blood T cells in healthy people across ages. This CDR3 comprises 16 residues. CDR1 and CDR2 from the germline V gene are SGHVS and FQNEAQ. Samples had at least 6.5 million PBMCs isolated from them. The authors ran a second PCR of roughly 6 to 12 cycles using a sample-barcoded 5' primer and a J-beta primer mix. TCRdb reprocessed the 5' RACE reads with MiXCR, giving one entry per CDR3 protein. In the table there are around 1,700,000 distinct CDR3 sequences, 25% to 30% of which are singletons. General study findings and limits: TCR beta diversity, measured per million T cells, fell in a roughly linear way with age. Long-lived donors exceeded aged donors in naive CD4+ cells and diversity. It was held that diversity estimates obtained from one million T cells represented underestimates.

Comments on this clonotype: Its antigen is as yet unknown. A read error may explain this, as a much larger clone is one base away.

The chain combines TRBV7-8 with TRBJ2-1, with TRBD2 matching 13 bases. TRBJ2-7 explains the end of the DNA better; the J call may be wrong. This clonotype was sampled from a woman in her twenties or thirties in good health. The sequenced material came from blood. The CDR3 loop is CAGSHRTSGSTYEQYF. The CDR3 region has the DNA TGTGCCGGCAGCCACAGGACTAGCGGGAGTACGTACGAGCAGTACTTC.